The 7 T cell receptor beta chains given below trace back to one sample, sequenced in a study of shared clonotypes between healthy human individuals. Generated by immunoSEQ multiplex PCR, the TCRdb table keeps only in-frame clones and is missing some. Among about a million clones listed, approximately 80% were seen once. Input material: memory CD4+ T cells from PBMCs. Described subset: CD45RA-negative fraction. These receptors originate from a man between 18 and 35 years old in good health. Some clones in this sample may be carry-over from other donors' samples.

This clone was seen a handful of times. This sequence joins TRBV5-1 and TRBJ1-2, with D uncertain. CDR1 SGHRS and CDR2 YFSETQ come from the germline V gene. Trimming shortened V by 3 bases and J by 0 bases, and 12 bases separated the two germline ends. The CDR3 contains 15 residues. The CDR3 is CASSSKDRANYGYTF. The CDR3 DNA follows: TGCGCCAGCAGCTCCAAAGACCGAGCTAACTATGGCTACACCTTC. The full variable domain, rest sourced from reference TRBV5-1 and TRBJ1-2, is KAGVTQTPRYLIKTRGQQVTLSCSPISGHRSVSWYQQTPGQGLQFLFEYFSETQRNKGNFPGRFSGRQFSNSRSEMNVSTLELGDSALYLCASSSKDRANYGYTFGSGTRLTVV.

The V and J genes are TRBV7-2 and TRBJ2-7, with D possibly matching TRBD1 (5 bases). V lost 5 bases to trimming and J lost 1 base, with 9 bases between them. The germline V gene encodes CDR1 SGHTA and CDR2 FQGNSA. The length of the CDR3 is 13 residues. The CDR3 reads CASSGRQSYEQYF. DNA for the CDR3: TGTGCCAGCAGCGGACGACAGTCCTACGAGCAGTACTTC.

V gene TRBV11-3 combines with J gene TRBJ2-1; no clear D gene. Looked up from germline, CDR1 is SGHNT and CDR2 is YENEEA. V was clipped by 4 bases and J by 2 bases, with 15 bases between them. The CDR3 contains 16 residues. The CDR3 coding sequence is TGTGCCAGCAGCTCCAACGACGGAAGCGCCTACAATGAGCAGTTCTTC. Translated: CASSSNDGSAYNEQFF.

The genes are TRBV18 and TRBJ2-6; the match to TRBD1 covers 9 bases. The V and J ends lost 1 base and 0 bases, in that order; junction bases with no gene match: 7. This CDR3 spans 19 amino acids. Germline CDR1 is KGHSH and CDR2 is LQKENI. The CDR3 sequence: CASSPLGGTGTSGANVLTF. DNA for the CDR3: TGTGCCAGCTCACCACTCGGCGGGACAGGGACCTCTGGGGCCAACGTCCTGACTTTC.

The genes are TRBV6-1 and TRBJ1-1; D ambiguous. Germline lookup yields CDR1 MNHNS and CDR2 SASEGT. The CDR3 length is 13 residues. V dropped 7 bases and J dropped 4 bases, with 13 bases sitting between them. The CDR3 DNA sequence: TGTGCCAGCACCAGGACCGGAGGCACTGAAGCTTTCTTT. Its protein product is CASTRTGGTEAFF.

This clone turned up a few times. The V call is TRBV27, the J call TRBJ2-7; 10 nucleotides match TRBD2. J gave up 3 bases and V 6 bases, and 8 bases lay outside the gene matches. This CDR3 has 15 amino acids. In germline, CDR1 is MNHEY, CDR2 SMNVEV (reference sequence). The CDR3 DNA reads TGTGCCAGCAGGAATGGACTAGCGGAGATCTACGAGCAGTACTTC. Its translation is CASRNGLAEIYEQYF.

This clone showed up just once. V is TRBV7-9 and J is TRBJ1-2; possibly TRBD1 for D (6 bases). Looked up from germline, CDR1 is SEHNR and CDR2 is FQNEAQ (reference sequence). The CDR3 loop spans 13 amino acids. V lost 5 bases and J 7 bases, leaving 14 bases between the germline ends. The CDR3 spells CASSPTGFPGYTF. The DNA of the CDR3 is TGTGCCAGCAGCCCTACAGGGTTCCCTGGCTACACCTTC.